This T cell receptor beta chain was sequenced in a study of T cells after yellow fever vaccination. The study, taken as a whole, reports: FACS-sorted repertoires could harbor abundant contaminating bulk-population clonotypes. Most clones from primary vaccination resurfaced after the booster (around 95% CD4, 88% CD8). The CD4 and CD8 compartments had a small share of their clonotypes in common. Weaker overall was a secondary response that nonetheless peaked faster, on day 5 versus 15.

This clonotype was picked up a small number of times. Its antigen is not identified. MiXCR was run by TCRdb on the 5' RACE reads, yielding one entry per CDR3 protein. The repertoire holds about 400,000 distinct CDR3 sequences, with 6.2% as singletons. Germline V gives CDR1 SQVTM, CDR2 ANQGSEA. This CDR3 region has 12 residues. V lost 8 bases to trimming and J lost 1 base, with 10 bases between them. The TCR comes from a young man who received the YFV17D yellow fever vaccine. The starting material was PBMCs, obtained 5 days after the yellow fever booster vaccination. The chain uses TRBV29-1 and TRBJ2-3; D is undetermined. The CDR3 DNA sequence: TGCAGCCTTCAATCGGGCACAGATACGCAGTATTTT. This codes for CSLQSGTDTQYF.